Sequencing of this T cell receptor (beta chain) was carried out in a study of T cell responses to AZD1222 COVID-19 vaccine. Points from the study as a whole: The donor cohort was predominantly white British with a female majority, and clonal diversity may have been underestimated. At 160-218 and 743-854, vaccine-associated CD4 TCRs were dominant, and they spanned spike.

Clones were sequenced by immunoSEQ multiplex PCR, and TCRdb holds only the in-frame ones, with some missing. The table lists 86,000 or so clones, about 90% of them singletons, with 6.9% in the top ten. Germline values: CDR1 LGHNA, CDR2 YSLEER. The CDR3 extends over 15 amino acids. V trimming: 1 base; J trimming: 6 bases; junction bases outside the gene matches: 3. Remarks on this clone: The antigen remains undetermined.

The sequencing used peripheral blood, collected 28 days after the second AZD1222 dose. The V call is TRBV4-3, the J call TRBJ2-1; TRBD2 aligns across 10 bases. This clonotype was obtained from an adult who received the AZD1222 COVID-19 vaccine. CDR3 sequence (DNA): TGCGCCAGCAGCCAAGGGGCTAGCGGGAGCAATGAGCAGTTCTTC. This gives the protein CASSQGASGSNEQFF.